This TCR beta chain appears in the sequencing data of a study of T cells in Graves' hyperthyroidism and ophthalmopathy (dated by TCRdb to the late 2010s). The study in broad terms: Peripheral blood samples were taken at initial diagnosis, before any treatment was given. In six Graves' hyperthyroidism patients, the study also compared T-cell repertoires from thyroid tissue with T-cell repertoires from blood. After sampling, hyperthyroidism patients received methimazole starting at 30 mg daily, and ophthalmopathy patients received high-dose intravenous methylprednisolone. To identify TCR V-J signatures that set the groups apart, the researchers used a discovery cohort of about a hundred patients, made up of 40 to 45 with Graves' ophthalmopathy and 57 with stable Graves' hyperthyroidism. An independent validation cohort of under 20 hyperthyroidism patients and roughly 16 patients who later progressed to ophthalmopathy tested prospective prediction of ophthalmopathy. The 95 to 100 discovery patients were randomly split 7:3 into training and test sets. The paper reports TCR Vbeta CDR3 sequencing of some 140 peripheral blood samples: approximately 43 ophthalmopathy, some 80 hyperthyroidism and around 17 progressor patients.

V gives up 2 bases and J gives up 4 bases, and the segment between their germline ends measures 11 bases. CDR1 and CDR2 are drawn from the germline V gene: SGHAT, FQNNGV. The CDR3 holds 15 amino acids from the cysteine to the phenylalanine. The only DNA kept is the CDR3, 45 bases in frame from the first base. Stable Graves' hyperthyroidism was defined as no progression to ophthalmopathy during 18 months of follow-up. Hyperthyroidism patients were newly diagnosed, had a disease duration of under 2 months, and were aged 18 to 65 years. Any patient with an uncontrolled infection, another autoimmune disease, pregnancy or lactation was excluded. Diagnoses were based on clinical symptoms, serum thyroxine and TRAb, thyroid ultrasound and orbital computed tomography. PBMCs were separated from about 10 ml of fresh peripheral blood using Ficoll-Paque density gradient centrifugation. Total RNA was extracted with Trizol reagent, and quality was checked on an Agilent 2100 Bioanalyzer.

TCR beta CDR3 regions were amplified from RNA transcripts. The TCR CDR3 was subjected to a first round of RT-PCR using the HTBI primer set and the Qiagen OneStep RT-PCR kit. A second multiplex PCR round built the libraries, followed by size selection and purification. Libraries were sequenced paired-end with 100 bp reads on an Illumina HiSeq2000. For the original study's pipeline: Raw data were processed with SOAPnuke, discarding reads with adapters, uncalled bases, mean Phred below 15, or no exact constant-primer or identifier match. COPE v1.2.5 was used to merge high-quality paired reads, and clonotypes were defined as unique nucleotide sequences. Clonotypes were aligned to IMGT TRBV, TRBD and TRBJ reference segments using MiTCR v1.1. Analysis was restricted to V-J combinations with a frequency above 0.0001, which covered roughly 99% of repertoires. The TCS score was defined as the ratio of F50 (clonal expansion) to E x V (chaos), calculated using BLOSUM62-based TCRdist between CDR3 peptides within each V-J. Welch's t-statistics and random forest reduced 450 to 600 V-J features to fewer than 15, which were used in a naive Bayes classifier (R e1071). TCRdb trimmed public reads at Q25 via fastp, called clones via MiXCR and kept in-frame beta chains. Identical CDR3 proteins give one entry, which carries the most common genes and DNA. The V and J calls reflect TCRdb's pipeline rather than the authors' work. The table for this sample lists under 400,000 distinct CDR3 sequences; approximately 15% of them were counted only once. Of the sample, more than 9.5% is held by the ten largest clones.

What the authors observed across the whole study: In validation, the model predicted progression to ophthalmopathy a median of roughly six months before onset, with around 70% sensitivity and 72.22% specificity. No statistical method was used to set the sample size in advance, and investigators knew the group allocation. In cross-validation, a model built on a 13 V-J signature told ophthalmopathy apart from stable hyperthyroidism with 85% to 90% sensitivity and about 81% specificity, and in testing the same model reached 80%/75%. Most expanded thyroid clonotypes (frequency above 0.001) were also detected in blood, suggesting blood repertoires may reflect thyroid immune responses.

This clonotype appeared many times. The specificity of this receptor is unknown. Per-base quality was not reported, and no clone a single base away is much larger than it. The receptor was isolated from a woman aged 60 to 75 with Graves' hyperthyroidism. The rearranged segments are TRBV11-2 and TRBJ2-2; the best D guess is TRBD2, with 6 bases matching. The specimen sequenced was blood. This receptor carries the CDR3 CASSLIGGGTGELFF. The nucleotide sequence is given as TGTGCCAGCAGCTTAATTGGGGGAGGCACCGGGGAGCTGTTTTTT.